This TCR beta chain was identified in a study of blood T cell repertoires in COVID-19. Study in general: Sources were T cells, B-cell-depleted T cells, or PBMCs; the material itself was cDNA or gDNA.

V was shortened by 7 bases and J by 5 bases, with 11 bases between the two germline ends. This CDR3 has 12 residues. The germline gives CDR1 MNHEY, CDR2 SVGAGI. In the source study's methods: Estimation of nucleated cell counts relied on the amplification of reference gene primers. The assay was immunoSEQ multiplex PCR, and TCRdb's table has in-frame clones only and misses some. The V and J calls and clone size come from that table; D and trimming were worked out from the DNA. The repertoire consists of roughly 64,000 clones, with approximately 83% occurring once and the leading ten covering 0.9% to 1.5%.

The sequencing input was peripheral blood. This chain connects TRBV6-5 to TRBJ2-5; TRBD2 is a possible D gene (5 bases). This TCR was recovered from a man aged 40-49 years with acute or convalescent COVID-19. The CDR3 reads CASKRVGETQYF. As DNA, the CDR3 is TGTGCCAGCAAGAGGGTTGGGGAGACCCAGTACTTC.